This T cell receptor (beta chain) came from a study of OX40 agonist ivuxolimab in advanced cancers. About the study: The dose-escalation cohort was approximately 84% male, with a mean age of approximately 62 years, ranging roughly 23 to 85. Previous treatment with anti-PD-1, anti-PD-L1 or anti-CTLA-4 therapy was allowed; about 44% had received some.

Here immunoSEQ multiplex PCR was the method, and the copy in TCRdb shows in-frame clones only, minus some. The sample yields more than 95,000 clones, 75% to 95% seen once. This CDR3 is 14 amino acids long. The V gene's germline CDR1 is MGHRA and CDR2 YSYEKL. Trimming cost V 2 bases and J 4 bases, with 6 bases left between them. V is TRBV4-1 and J is TRBJ2-6, with unresolved D. The TCR was taken from an adult with an advanced solid tumor such as melanoma, head and neck, liver or kidney cancer. The specimen was CD4+ or CD8+ T cells sorted from blood, collected in a trial of the OX40 agonist ivuxolimab. CDR3 bases: TGCGCCAGCAGCCAACAGTCCGGGGCCAACGTCCTGACTTTC. It yields the protein CASSQQSGANVLTF.